These 6 T cell receptor beta chains originate from one sample sequenced in a study of T cells after yellow fever vaccination. MiXCR, applied by TCRdb to the 5' RACE reads, yields one record per CDR3 protein. Here the sample spans about 370,000 distinct CDR3 sequences, about 9.9% being singletons. Material: PBMCs, obtained on the day of the first yellow fever vaccination. The receptors shown here come from a man between 18 and 29 years old who received the YFV17D yellow fever vaccine.

The CDR3 DNA reads as TGTGCCAGCGGATACCCGCCTTCAGAGGAAAACACTGAAGCTTTCTTT. This codes for CASGYPPSEENTEAFF. The chain combines TRBV6-5 with TRBJ1-1; D remains unclear. Deletions cut 8 bases from V and 2 bases from J, with 21 bases between. The CDR3 has 16 amino acids. Germline CDR1 is MNHEY and CDR2 is SVGAGI.

This clonotype was detected only a few times. This sequence joins TRBV12-5 and TRBJ1-1, with D perhaps matching TRBD1 (5 bases). The CDR3 runs 12 residues. Germline-derived CDR1 and CDR2 are LGHNT and FRNRAP. V lost 5 bases to trimming and J lost 6 bases, with 10 bases between them. For the CDR3, the DNA is TGTGCTAGTGGTGGAGGGGTCGCTGAAGCTTTCTTT. Encoded protein: CASGGGVAEAFF. Filled out from reference TRBV12-5 and TRBJ1-1, the complete variable domain reads DARVTQTPRHKVTEMGQEVTMRCQPILGHNTVFWYRQTMMQGLELLAYFRNRAPLDDSGMPKDRFSAEMPDATLATLKIQPSEPRDSAVYFCASGGGVAEAFFGQGTRLTVV.

The chain combines TRBV6-4 with TRBJ2-3; TRBD2 agrees at 9 bases. V was pared by 4 bases and J by 5 bases, with 7 bases of the junction left unmatched. This CDR3 is built from 15 residues. The germline gives CDR1 MRHNA, CDR2 SNTAGT. CDR3 in DNA: TGTGCCAGCAGTGTTGTACTAGCGGGCATAGATACGCAGTATTTT. It codes for CASSVVLAGIDTQYF.

This clonotype occurred a few times. This chain links TRBV6-5 with TRBJ1-6; D not resolved. The CDR3 covers 18 residues. V dropped 2 bases and J dropped 0 bases, with 14 bases sitting between them. Germline CDR1 and CDR2: MNHEY and SVGAGI. The CDR3 DNA is TGTGCCAGCAGTTACCGGGGTTTCGGGGACTCCTATAATTCACCCCTCCACTTT. It yields the protein CASSYRGFGDSYNSPLHF.

This rearrangement joins TRBV7-6 to TRBJ2-3, with 11 bases that match TRBD2. Losses at the gene ends were 2 bases for V and 6 bases for J; bases not matched to a gene: 13. This CDR3 has 18 residues. Germline V gives CDR1 SGHVS, CDR2 FNYEAQ. The CDR3 DNA reads TGTGCCAGCAGCTTAAGCTCGGGTCTAGCGGGGGGCTGGGATACGCAGTATTTT. It is translated as CASSLSSGLAGGWDTQYF.

The V gene is TRBV7-6, the J gene TRBJ2-3, with no clear D. Germline CDR1 is SGHVS and CDR2 is FNYEAQ. CDR3 length: 18 residues. Trimming removed 1 base from V and 4 bases from J, with 21 bases in between. The CDR3 is CASSLVPTAALASDTQYF. In nucleotides, the CDR3 is TGTGCCAGCAGCTTAGTCCCTACGGCCGCGTTAGCTTCAGATACGCAGTATTTT.